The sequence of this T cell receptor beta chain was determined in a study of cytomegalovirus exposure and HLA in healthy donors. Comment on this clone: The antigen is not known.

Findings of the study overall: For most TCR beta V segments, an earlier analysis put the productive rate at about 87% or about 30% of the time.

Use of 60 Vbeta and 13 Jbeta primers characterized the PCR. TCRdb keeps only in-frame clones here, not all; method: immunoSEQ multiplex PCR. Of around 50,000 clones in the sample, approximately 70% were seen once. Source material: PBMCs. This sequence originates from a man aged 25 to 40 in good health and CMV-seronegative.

This chain's CDR3 is CAWSVGRNLYNSPLHF. CDR3 in DNA: TGTGCCTGGAGTGTAGGGAGGAACCTTTATAATTCACCCCTCCACTTT. V usage is TRBV30 and J usage is TRBJ1-6; no reliable D call. CDR1 is GTSNPN, CDR2 SVGIG, per germline (reference sequence). V lost 0 bases and J 4 bases, leaving 13 bases between the germline ends. This CDR3 comprises 16 residues. Combining the CDR3 with reference TRBV30 and TRBJ1-6 gives the whole variable domain SQTIHQWPATLVQPVGSPLSLECTVEGTSNPNLYWYRQAAGRGLQLLFYSVGIGQISSEVPQNLSASRPQDRQFILSSKKLLLSDSGFYLCAWSVGRNLYNSPLHFGNGTRLTVT.